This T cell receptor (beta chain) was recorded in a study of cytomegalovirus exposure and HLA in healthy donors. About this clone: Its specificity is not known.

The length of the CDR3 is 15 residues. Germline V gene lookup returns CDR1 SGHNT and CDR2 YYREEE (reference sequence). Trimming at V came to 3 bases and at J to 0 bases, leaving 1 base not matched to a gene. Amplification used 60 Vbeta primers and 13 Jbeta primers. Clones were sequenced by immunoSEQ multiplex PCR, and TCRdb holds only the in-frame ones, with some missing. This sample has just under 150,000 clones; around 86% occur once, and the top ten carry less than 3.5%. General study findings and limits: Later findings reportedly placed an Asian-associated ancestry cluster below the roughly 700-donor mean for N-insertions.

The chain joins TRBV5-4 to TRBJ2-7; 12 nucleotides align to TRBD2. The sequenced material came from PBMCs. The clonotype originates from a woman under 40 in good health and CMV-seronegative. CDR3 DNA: TGTGCCAGCAGCTGGGGACTAGCGGGCTCCTACGAGCAGTACTTC. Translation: CASSWGLAGSYEQYF.